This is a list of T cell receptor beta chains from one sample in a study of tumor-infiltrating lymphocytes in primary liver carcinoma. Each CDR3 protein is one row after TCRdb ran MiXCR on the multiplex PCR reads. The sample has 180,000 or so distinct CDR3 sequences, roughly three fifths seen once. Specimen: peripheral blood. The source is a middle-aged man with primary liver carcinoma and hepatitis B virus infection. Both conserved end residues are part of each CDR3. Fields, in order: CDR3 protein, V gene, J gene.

CDR3aa: CASSHGGPTPEAFF
v_gene: TRBV7-9
j_gene: TRBJ1-1

CDR3aa: CAISGDRGAYEQYF
v_gene: TRBV10-3
j_gene: TRBJ2-7

CDR3aa: CASSDWVGGHSSYEQYF
v_gene: TRBV6-1
j_gene: TRBJ2-7

CDR3aa: CSVTGTALDDTQYF
v_gene: TRBV29-1
j_gene: TRBJ2-3

CDR3aa: CASSQEGGYEQYF
v_gene: TRBV6-6
j_gene: TRBJ2-7

CDR3aa: CSVGDRGISGELFF
v_gene: TRBV29-1
j_gene: TRBJ2-2

CDR3aa: CASSLGSGGYNEQFF
v_gene: TRBV7-9
j_gene: TRBJ2-1

CDR3aa: CASSLAGGSQPQHF
v_gene: TRBV7-9
j_gene: TRBJ1-5

CDR3aa: CSGDRGFSYNEQFF
v_gene: TRBV29-1
j_gene: TRBJ2-1

CDR3aa: CASSPLGGTGKLFF
v_gene: TRBV11-2
j_gene: TRBJ2-2

CDR3aa: CASSHVLAGDTGELFF
v_gene: TRBV4-2
j_gene: TRBJ2-2

CDR3aa: CASSSLAGALEQYF
v_gene: TRBV7-8
j_gene: TRBJ2-7

CDR3aa: CASSSRNRGLDYEEYF
v_gene: TRBV12-3/TRBV12-4
j_gene: TRBJ2-7

CDR3aa: CASSQPEFGREAFF
v_gene: TRBV4-2
j_gene: TRBJ1-1

CDR3aa: CASSQDWGAAGELFF
v_gene: TRBV4-2
j_gene: TRBJ2-2

CDR3aa: CASSRDWREEQYF
v_gene: TRBV5-1
j_gene: TRBJ2-7

CDR3aa: CASSDGGGGQETQYF
v_gene: TRBV6-5
j_gene: TRBJ2-5

CDR3aa: CASRRAGDGANVLTF
v_gene: TRBV5-6
j_gene: TRBJ2-6

CDR3aa: CASSPGGRPQHF
v_gene: TRBV7-8
j_gene: TRBJ1-5

CDR3aa: CASRVLAGFFTDTQYF
v_gene: TRBV7-9
j_gene: TRBJ2-3

CDR3aa: CASSFAGSYGAFF
v_gene: TRBV5-5
j_gene: TRBJ1-1